These 17 T cell receptor beta chains share one sample of origin, sequenced in a study of blood T cell repertoires in COVID-19. Libraries were prepared by immunoSEQ multiplex PCR; TCRdb keeps only in-frame clonotypes and omits some of them. This sample has approximately 66,000 clones; 73% occur once, and the top ten carry roughly a fifth. Source material: peripheral blood. The receptors were gathered from a man in his sixties with acute or convalescent COVID-19.

This clone came up a few times. The CDR3 loop reads CASSISQWNEQFF. CDR3 in DNA: TGTGCCAGTAGTATATCCCAGTGGAATGAGCAGTTCTTC. The chain links TRBV19 to TRBJ2-1, with no clear D. The CDR3 consists of 13 residues. Germline-derived CDR1 and CDR2 are LNHDA and SQIVND (reference sequence). Trimming shortened V by 2 bases and J by 7 bases, and 9 bases separated the two germline ends.

There are many counts of this clone. The chain combines TRBV9 with TRBJ1-5; 7 bases line up with TRBD1. Unmatched junction bases numbered 3, after V lost 3 bases and J lost 0 bases. Germline V gives CDR1 SGDLS, CDR2 YYNGEE. The CDR3 extends over 15 amino acids. The chain's CDR3 is CASSGGQYSNQPQHF. CDR3 DNA: TGTGCCAGCAGCGGGGGACAGTATAGCAATCAGCCCCAGCATTTT.

This clone was detected only a few times. The chain employs TRBV27 and TRBJ1-6; no clear D gene. The CDR3 spans 13 residues. With 0 bases removed from V and 7 bases from J, the gap between germline ends came to 4 bases. Germline V gene sequence: CDR1 MNHEY, CDR2 SMNVEV (reference sequence). The CDR3 sequence is CASSLSQNSPLHF. CDR3 coding DNA: TGTGCCAGCAGTTTATCGCAGAATTCACCCCTCCACTTT.

This clone occurred once. V and J are TRBV6-5 and TRBJ2-1; D is ambiguous. CDR1 and CDR2 from the germline V gene are MNHEY and SVGAGI. CDR3 length equals 14 residues. Trimming stripped 8 bases from V and 0 bases from J, with 11 bases between. The CDR3 here is CASELDFSYNEQFF. The DNA for the CDR3 is TGTGCCAGCGAACTTGACTTCTCCTACAATGAGCAGTTCTTC.

This clone appeared a single time. The rearrangement joins TRBV5-1 to TRBJ2-1, with a weak D call TRBD2 (6 bases). Germline V CDR1 and CDR2: SGHRS, YFSETQ. The V gene lost 0 bases and the J gene lost 0 bases, with 13 bases spanning the gap. The length of the CDR3 is 17 residues. Here the CDR3 DNA reads TGCGCCAGCAGCTTGGTCCGAGCTAGCGCCTCCTACAATGAGCAGTTCTTC. This encodes CASSLVRASASYNEQFF.

The chain uses TRBV18 and TRBJ1-5; D is uncertain. V gave up 3 bases and J gave up 1 base, with 19 bases separating them. The CDR3 sequence is 18 residues long. CDR1 is KGHSH and CDR2 is LQKENI in the germline V gene. The CDR3 nucleotides read TGTGCCAGCTCACCGGGTGGGCGTCCGGGAAGCAGCAATCAGCCCCAGCATTTT. This encodes CASSPGGRPGSSNQPQHF. The full variable domain, rest sourced from reference TRBV18 and TRBJ1-5, is NAGVMQNPRHLVRRRGQEARLRCSPMKGHSHVYWYRQLPEEGLKFMVYLQKENIIDESGMPKERFSAEFPKEGPSILRIQQVVRGDSAAYFCASSPGGRPGSSNQPQHFGDGTRLSIL.

The chain employs TRBV5-1 and TRBJ2-1; 7 bases fit TRBD1. Trimming took 1 base from V and 0 from J; bases not matched to a gene: 4. The CDR3 totals 16 residues. Germline V CDR1 and CDR2: SGHRS, YFSETQ. The CDR3 DNA reads as TGCGCCAGCAGCTTGTTGGGGGACAGCTCCTACAATGAGCAGTTCTTC. Its translation is CASSLLGDSSYNEQFF.

This chain connects TRBV12-5 to TRBJ1-1; D perhaps matches TRBD1 (6 bases). V was clipped by 1 base and J by 5 bases, with 8 bases between them. This CDR3 region has 13 residues. Looked up from germline, CDR1 is LGHNT and CDR2 is FRNRAP. Here the CDR3 reads CASGLEGVTEAFF. The CDR3 DNA reads as TGTGCTAGTGGTTTGGAGGGGGTAACTGAAGCTTTCTTT.

The J gene is TRBJ2-3, the V gene TRBV5-1, with 8 nucleotides matching TRBD2. The CDR3 covers 17 residues. V dropped 4 bases and J dropped 1; count of bases not matched to a gene: 11. Germline loops: CDR1 SGHRS, CDR2 YFSETQ. In nucleotides, the CDR3 is TGCGCCAGCAGCCCGCTCGCGGGGGGCGGGGGCACAGATACGCAGTATTTT. It translates to CASSPLAGGGGTDTQYF.

This clone has only a few counts. This chain uses TRBV7-9 with TRBJ2-1; 11 bases are a match to TRBD1. The V gene's germline CDR1 is SEHNR and CDR2 FQNEAQ (reference sequence). The CDR3 covers 14 residues. V dropped 4 bases and J dropped 6; count of bases not matched to a gene: 2. The CDR3 spells CASSSGQGANEQFF. Written as DNA, the CDR3 is TGTGCCAGCAGCTCCGGACAGGGGGCCAATGAGCAGTTCTTC. The full variable domain, with the rest looked up from reference TRBV7-9 and TRBJ2-1, is DTGVSQNPRHKITKRGQNVTFRCDPISEHNRLYWYRQTLGQGPEFLTYFQNEAQLEKSRLLSDRFSAERPKGSFSTLEIQRTEQGDSAMYLCASSSGQGANEQFFGPGTRLTVL.

With regard to this clone: Other DNA sequences of this sample code for an identical CDR3. The J gene is TRBJ1-6, the V gene TRBV5-1; D is perhaps TRBD1 (5 bases). V lost 0 bases to trimming and J lost 6 bases, with 10 bases between them. Looked up from germline, CDR1 is SGHRS and CDR2 is YFSETQ. The CDR3 spans 15 residues. This chain's CDR3 is CASSLEGQGNSPLHF. The CDR3 nucleotides read TGCGCCAGCAGCTTGGAGGGGCAGGGTAATTCACCCCTCCACTTT.

This clone was seen a few times. The gene calls are TRBV3-1 (or the pseudogene TRBV3-2) and TRBJ1-3; TRBD1 might be the D (6 bases). V lost 0 bases and J lost 5, with 11 bases in between. The CDR3 sequence is 15 residues long. CDR1 LGHDT and CDR2 YNNKEL come from the germline V gene (reference sequence). In nucleotides, the CDR3 is TGTGCCAGCAGCCAAGACCAGGGGACCCGAAACACCATATATTTT. Protein product: CASSQDQGTRNTIYF.

The rearrangement links TRBV18 to TRBJ2-7, with D possibly being TRBD2 (5 bases). The V gene lost 0 bases and the J gene lost 2 bases, with 11 bases spanning the gap. The CDR3 contains 15 residues. CDR1 KGHSH and CDR2 LQKENI come from the germline V gene. The CDR3 coding sequence is TGTGCCAGCTCACCACCGAGGGTCTCTGCCTACGAGCAGTACTTC. It encodes CASSPPRVSAYEQYF.

The genes are TRBV5-8 and TRBJ2-7; no firm D call. The germline V gene has CDR1 SGHTS and CDR2 YDEGEE. The germline V and J ends were trimmed by 1 base and 1 base, with 12 bases remaining between them. The CDR3 is 15 amino acids. CDR3 sequence: CASSLLSLVSYEQYF. The CDR3 region has the DNA TGTGCCAGCAGCTTGCTTTCCCTTGTTTCCTACGAGCAGTACTTC.

The rearrangement links TRBV5-4 to TRBJ2-5, with TRBD2 identical over 7 bases. The germline V gene encodes CDR1 SGHNT and CDR2 YYREEE (reference sequence). Trimming at V came to 0 bases and at J to 8 bases, leaving 13 bases not matched to a gene. CDR3 length: 16 residues. CDR3 sequence reads: CASSLELARTLGTQYF. Here the CDR3 DNA reads TGTGCCAGCAGCTTGGAACTAGCGCGGACTCTAGGTACCCAGTACTTC. Drawing the rest from reference TRBV5-4 and TRBJ2-5, the complete variable domain is ETGVTQSPTHLIKTRGQQVTLRCSSQSGHNTVSWYQQALGQGPQFIFQYYREEENGRGNFPPRFSGLQFPNYSSELNVNALELDDSALYLCASSLELARTLGTQYFGPGTRLLVL.

V is TRBV5-1 and J is TRBJ2-7; TRBD1 agrees at 8 bases. CDR1 is SGHRS, CDR2 YFSETQ, per germline. This CDR3 comprises 14 residues. V trimming: 4 bases; J trimming: 2 bases; junction bases outside the gene matches: 5. CDR3 DNA sequence: TGCGCCAGCAGCGAAACGGGACAGGCCTACGAGCAGTACGTC. It yields the protein CASSETGQAYEQYV.

The CDR3 loop reads CASSPFGGGRGEGTQYF. The CDR3 DNA is TGTGCCAGCAGCCCCTTTGGGGGGGGGCGCGGAGAAGGGACCCAGTACTTC. The V gene is TRBV11-2, the J gene TRBJ2-5, with a possible D match to TRBD2 (7 bases). The CDR3 spans 17 residues. The V gene lost 5 bases and the J gene lost 7 bases, with 26 bases spanning the gap. Germline V lookup: CDR1 SGHAT, CDR2 FQNNGV.